This record looks at one T cell receptor beta chain sequence and its context. V dropped 9 bases and J dropped 1; count of bases not matched to a gene: 11. CDR3 length equals 17 residues. The germline V gene encodes CDR1 WNHNN and CDR2 SYGVQD (reference sequence). The sample is drawn from a study of blood T cell repertoires in COVID-19. Overall study context: Donors in the United States, Italy and Spain gave samples during acute or convalescent COVID-19.

Methods used by the authors: Nucleated cell counts were estimated from reference gene primer amplification. Generated by immunoSEQ multiplex PCR, the TCRdb table keeps only in-frame clones and is missing some. D and trimming come from the DNA, and the V and J calls and clone size come from that table. Of roughly 140,000 clones in the sample, around 83% are singletons; the top ten hold roughly 7.2%. The chain joins TRBV10-1 to TRBJ2-7; 14 bases fit TRBD2. The sequence was obtained from a woman aged 50 to 65 in a cohort sampled during active or convalescent COVID-19. Specimen: peripheral blood. CDR3 DNA sequence: TGCGCCAGGACGACTAGCGGGGGGGCAAGTTCGTCCTACGAGCAGTACTTC. Amino acids: CARTTSGGASSSYEQYF.